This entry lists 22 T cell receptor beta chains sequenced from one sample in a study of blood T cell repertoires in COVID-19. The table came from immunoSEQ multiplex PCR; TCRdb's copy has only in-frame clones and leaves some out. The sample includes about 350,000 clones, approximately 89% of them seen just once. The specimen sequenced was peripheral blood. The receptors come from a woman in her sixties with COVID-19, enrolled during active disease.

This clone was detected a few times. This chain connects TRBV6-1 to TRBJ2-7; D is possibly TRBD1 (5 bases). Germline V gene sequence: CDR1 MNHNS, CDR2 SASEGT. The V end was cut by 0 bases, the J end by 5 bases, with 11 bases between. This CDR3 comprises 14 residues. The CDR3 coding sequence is TGTGCCAGCAGTGAAGCTGACAGAATCCACGAGCAGTACTTC. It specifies CASSEADRIHEQYF.

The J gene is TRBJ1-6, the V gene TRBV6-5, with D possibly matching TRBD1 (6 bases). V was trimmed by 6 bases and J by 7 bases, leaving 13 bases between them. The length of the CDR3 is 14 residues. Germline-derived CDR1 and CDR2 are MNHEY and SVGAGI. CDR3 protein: CASRGQGLNSPLHF. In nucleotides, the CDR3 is TGTGCCAGCAGGGGGCAGGGGTTGAATTCACCCCTCCACTTT.

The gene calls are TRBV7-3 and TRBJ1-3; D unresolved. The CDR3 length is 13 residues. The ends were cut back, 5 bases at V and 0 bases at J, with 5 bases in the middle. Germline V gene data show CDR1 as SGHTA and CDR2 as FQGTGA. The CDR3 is CASSGSSGNTIYF. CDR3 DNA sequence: TGTGCCAGCAGCGGGAGCTCTGGAAACACCATATATTTT.

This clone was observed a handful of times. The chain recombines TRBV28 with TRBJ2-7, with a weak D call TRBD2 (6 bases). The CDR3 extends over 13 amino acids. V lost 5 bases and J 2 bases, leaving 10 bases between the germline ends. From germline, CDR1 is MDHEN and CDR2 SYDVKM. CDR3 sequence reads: CASSAAGPYEQYF. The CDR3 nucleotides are TGTGCCAGCAGTGCCGCGGGGCCCTACGAGCAGTACTTC.

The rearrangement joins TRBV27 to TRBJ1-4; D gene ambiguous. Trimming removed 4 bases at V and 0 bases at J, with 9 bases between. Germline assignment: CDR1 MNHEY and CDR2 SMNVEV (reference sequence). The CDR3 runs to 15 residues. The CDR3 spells CASSSGGATNEKLFF. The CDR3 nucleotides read TGTGCCAGCAGTTCCGGAGGTGCAACTAATGAAAAACTGTTTTTT.

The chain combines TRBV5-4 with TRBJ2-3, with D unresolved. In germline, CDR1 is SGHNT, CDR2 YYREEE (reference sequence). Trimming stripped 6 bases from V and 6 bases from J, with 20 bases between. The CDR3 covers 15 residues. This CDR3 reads CASTLPGVSSDTQYF. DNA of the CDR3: TGTGCCAGCACCCTACCGGGTGTGTCATCGGATACGCAGTATTTT.

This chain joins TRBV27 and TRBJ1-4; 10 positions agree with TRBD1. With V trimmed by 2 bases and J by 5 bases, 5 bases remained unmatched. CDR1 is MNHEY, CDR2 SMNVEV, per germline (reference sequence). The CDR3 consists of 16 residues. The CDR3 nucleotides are TGTGCCAGCAGTTTACTCGGGGACAGGGGAAATGAAAAACTGTTTTTT. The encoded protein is CASSLLGDRGNEKLFF. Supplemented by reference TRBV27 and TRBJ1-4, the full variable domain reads EAQVTQNPRYLITVTGKKLTVTCSQNMNHEYMSWYRQDPGLGLRQIYYSMNVEVTDKGDVPEGYKVSRKEKRNFPLILESPSPNQTSLYFCASSLLGDRGNEKLFFGSGTQLSVL.

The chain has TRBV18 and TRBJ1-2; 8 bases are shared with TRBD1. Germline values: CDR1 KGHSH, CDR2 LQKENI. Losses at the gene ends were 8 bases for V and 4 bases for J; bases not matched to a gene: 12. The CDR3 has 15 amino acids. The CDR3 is CASQATGAVSYGYTF. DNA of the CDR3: TGTGCCAGCCAAGCGACAGGGGCCGTGTCCTATGGCTACACCTTC. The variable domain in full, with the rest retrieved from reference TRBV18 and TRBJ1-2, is NAGVMQNPRHLVRRRGQEARLRCSPMKGHSHVYWYRQLPEEGLKFMVYLQKENIIDESGMPKERFSAEFPKEGPSILRIQQVVRGDSAAYFCASQATGAVSYGYTFGSGTRLTVV.

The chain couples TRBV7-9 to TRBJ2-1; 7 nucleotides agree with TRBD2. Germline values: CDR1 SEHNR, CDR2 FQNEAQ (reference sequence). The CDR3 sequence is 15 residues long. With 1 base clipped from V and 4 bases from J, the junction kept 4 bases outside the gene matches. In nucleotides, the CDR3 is TGTGCCAGCAGCTTAGTGCGGACTAGGTACAATGAGCAGTTCTTC. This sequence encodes CASSLVRTRYNEQFF.

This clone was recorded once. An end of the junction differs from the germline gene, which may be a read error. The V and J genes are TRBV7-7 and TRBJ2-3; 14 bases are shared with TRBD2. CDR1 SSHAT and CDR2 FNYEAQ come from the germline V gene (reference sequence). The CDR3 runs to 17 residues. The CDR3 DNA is TGTGCTAGCAGTAAGAGCGGACTAGCGGGGGGTTCAGATACGCAGTATTTT. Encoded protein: CASSKSGLAGGSDTQYF.

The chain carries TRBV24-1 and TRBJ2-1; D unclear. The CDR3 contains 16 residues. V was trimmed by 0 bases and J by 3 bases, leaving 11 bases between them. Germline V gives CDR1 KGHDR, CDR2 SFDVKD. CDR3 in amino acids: CATSDLGRAGYNEQFF. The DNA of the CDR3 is TGTGCCACCAGTGATTTGGGTAGAGCCGGCTACAATGAGCAGTTCTTC.

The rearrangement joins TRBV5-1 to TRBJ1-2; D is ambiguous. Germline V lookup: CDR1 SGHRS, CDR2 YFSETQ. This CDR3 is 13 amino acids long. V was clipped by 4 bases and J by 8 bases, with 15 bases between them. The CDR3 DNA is TGCGCCAGCAGCCTCGACACGTTTTGGGGCTACACCTTC. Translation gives CASSLDTFWGYTF. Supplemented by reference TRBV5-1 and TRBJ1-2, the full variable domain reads KAGVTQTPRYLIKTRGQQVTLSCSPISGHRSVSWYQQTPGQGLQFLFEYFSETQRNKGNFPGRFSGRQFSNSRSEMNVSTLELGDSALYLCASSLDTFWGYTFGSGTRLTVV.

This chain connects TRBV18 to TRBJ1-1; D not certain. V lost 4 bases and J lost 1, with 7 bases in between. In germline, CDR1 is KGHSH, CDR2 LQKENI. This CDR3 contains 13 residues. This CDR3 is CASSQHENTEAFF. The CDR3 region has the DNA TGTGCCAGCTCACAACATGAGAACACTGAAGCTTTCTTT.

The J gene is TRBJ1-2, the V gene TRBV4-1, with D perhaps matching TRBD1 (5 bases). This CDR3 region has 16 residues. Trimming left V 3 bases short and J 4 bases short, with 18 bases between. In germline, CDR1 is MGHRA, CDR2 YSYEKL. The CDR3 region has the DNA TGCGCCAGCAGCCAGGGTCGCGAGGGCGGGGGCTATGGCTACACCTTC. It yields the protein CASSQGREGGGYGYTF.

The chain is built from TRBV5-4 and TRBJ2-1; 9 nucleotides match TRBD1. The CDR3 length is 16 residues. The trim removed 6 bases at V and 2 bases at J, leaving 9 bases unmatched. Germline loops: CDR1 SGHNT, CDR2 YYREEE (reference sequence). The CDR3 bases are TGTGCCAGCACCCCCCGGGACAGGGCAGCCTACAATGAGCAGTTCTTC. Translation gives CASTPRDRAAYNEQFF.

DNA for the CDR3: TGTGCCAGCAGTGCTGCTGGGGGAGGCTATGGCTACACCTTC. The encoded protein is CASSAAGGGYGYTF. This chain connects TRBV6-4 to TRBJ1-2; D possibly corresponds to TRBD1 (5 bases). The germline V and J ends were trimmed by 4 bases and 4 bases, with 13 bases remaining between them. The CDR3 consists of 14 residues. From germline, CDR1 is MRHNA and CDR2 SNTAGT.

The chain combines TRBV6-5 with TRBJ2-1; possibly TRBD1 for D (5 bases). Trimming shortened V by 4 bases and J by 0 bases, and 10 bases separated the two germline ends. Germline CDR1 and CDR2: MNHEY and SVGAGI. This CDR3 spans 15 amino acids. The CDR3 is CASSLQVSSYNEQFF. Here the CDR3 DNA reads TGTGCCAGCAGTTTACAGGTTAGCTCCTACAATGAGCAGTTCTTC.

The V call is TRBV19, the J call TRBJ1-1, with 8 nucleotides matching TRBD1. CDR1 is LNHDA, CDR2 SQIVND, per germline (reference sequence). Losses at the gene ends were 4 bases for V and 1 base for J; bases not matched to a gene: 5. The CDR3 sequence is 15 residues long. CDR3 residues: CASSRSGGRNTEAFF. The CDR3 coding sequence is TGTGCCAGTAGTAGATCAGGGGGCAGGAACACTGAAGCTTTCTTT.

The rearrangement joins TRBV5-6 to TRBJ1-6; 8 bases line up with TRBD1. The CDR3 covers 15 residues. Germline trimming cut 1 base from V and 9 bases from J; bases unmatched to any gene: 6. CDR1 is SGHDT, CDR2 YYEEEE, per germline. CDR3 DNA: TGTGCCAGCAGCTTGTGGCAGGGGGCTGTTTCACCCCTCCACTTT. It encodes CASSLWQGAVSPLHF.

The DNA of the CDR3 is TGTGCCAGCAGCGTAGGAGAGGGGGCGGGTCAGCCCCAGCATTTT. Translation gives CASSVGEGAGQPQHF. This rearrangement joins TRBV9 to TRBJ1-5; TRBD1 agrees at 7 bases. CDR1 and CDR2 from the germline V gene are SGDLS and YYNGEE. V trimming: 0 bases; J trimming: 6 bases; junction bases outside the gene matches: 6. CDR3 size: 15 residues.

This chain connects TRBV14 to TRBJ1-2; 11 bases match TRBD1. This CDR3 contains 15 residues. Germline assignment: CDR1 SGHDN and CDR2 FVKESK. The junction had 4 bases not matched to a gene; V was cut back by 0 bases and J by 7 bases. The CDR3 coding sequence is TGTGCCAGCAGCCAAGAGGGGACAGGGGGGATTGGCTACACCTTC. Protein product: CASSQEGTGGIGYTF.

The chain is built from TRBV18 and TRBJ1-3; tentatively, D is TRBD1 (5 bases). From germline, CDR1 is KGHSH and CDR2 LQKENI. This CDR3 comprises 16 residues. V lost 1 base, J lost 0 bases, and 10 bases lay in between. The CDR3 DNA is TGTGCCAGCTCACCACAAGGGACTAGCTCTGGAAACACCATATATTTT. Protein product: CASSPQGTSSGNTIYF.